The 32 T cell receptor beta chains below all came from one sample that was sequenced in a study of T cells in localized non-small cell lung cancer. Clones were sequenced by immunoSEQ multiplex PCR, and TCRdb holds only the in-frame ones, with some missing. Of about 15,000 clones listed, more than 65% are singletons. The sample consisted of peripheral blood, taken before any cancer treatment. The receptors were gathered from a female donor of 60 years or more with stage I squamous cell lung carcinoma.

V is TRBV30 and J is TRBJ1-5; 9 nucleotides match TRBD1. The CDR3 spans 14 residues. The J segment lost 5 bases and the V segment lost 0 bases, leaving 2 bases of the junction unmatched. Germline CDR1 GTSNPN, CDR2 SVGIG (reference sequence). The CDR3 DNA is TGTGCCTGGAGTGTACGGACAGGGGATCAGCCCCAGCATTTT. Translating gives CAWSVRTGDQPQHF.

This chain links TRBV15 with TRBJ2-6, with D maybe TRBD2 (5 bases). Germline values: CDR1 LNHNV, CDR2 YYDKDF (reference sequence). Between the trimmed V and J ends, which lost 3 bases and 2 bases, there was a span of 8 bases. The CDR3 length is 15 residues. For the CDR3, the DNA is TGTGCCACCAGCAGCGCCGGGGCTGGGGCCAACGTCCTGACTTTC. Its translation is CATSSAGAGANVLTF.

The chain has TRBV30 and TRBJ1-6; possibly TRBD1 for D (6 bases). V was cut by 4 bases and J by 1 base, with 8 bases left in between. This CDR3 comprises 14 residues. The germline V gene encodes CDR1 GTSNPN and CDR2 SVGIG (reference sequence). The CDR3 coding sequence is TGTGCCTGGAAGACAGGATCCTATAATTCACCCCTCCACTTT. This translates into CAWKTGSYNSPLHF. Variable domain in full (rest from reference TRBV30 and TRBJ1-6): SQTIHQWPATLVQPVGSPLSLECTVEGTSNPNLYWYRQAAGRGLQLLFYSVGIGQISSEVPQNLSASRPQDRQFILSSKKLLLSDSGFYLCAWKTGSYNSPLHFGNGTRLTVT.

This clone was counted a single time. CDR3 coding DNA: TGTGCCAGCAACAGAGGGAAAGACTATGGCTACACCTTC. Translation gives CASNRGKDYGYTF. The chain uses TRBV2 and TRBJ1-2; D not certain. CDR3 size: 13 residues. Germline CDR1 and CDR2: SNHLY and FYNNEI. The V and J ends lost 7 bases and 3 bases respectively, with 12 bases between them.

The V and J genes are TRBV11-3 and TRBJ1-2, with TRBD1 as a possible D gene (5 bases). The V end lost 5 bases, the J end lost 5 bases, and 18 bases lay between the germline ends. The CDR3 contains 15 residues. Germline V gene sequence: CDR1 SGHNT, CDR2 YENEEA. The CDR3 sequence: CASSPLTAPGYGYTF. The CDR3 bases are TGTGCCAGCAGCCCCTTGACAGCCCCAGGGTATGGCTACACCTTC. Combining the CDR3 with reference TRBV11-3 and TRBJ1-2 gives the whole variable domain EAGVVQSPRYKIIEKKQPVAFWCNPISGHNTLYWYLQNLGQGPELLIRYENEEAVDDSQLPKDRFSAERLKGVDSTLKIQPAELGDSAVYLCASSPLTAPGYGYTFGSGTRLTVV.

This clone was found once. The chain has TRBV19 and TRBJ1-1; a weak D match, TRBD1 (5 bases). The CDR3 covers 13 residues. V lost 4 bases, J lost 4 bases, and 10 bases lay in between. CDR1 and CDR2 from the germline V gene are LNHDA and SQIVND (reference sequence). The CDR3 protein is CASSNRGVTEAFF. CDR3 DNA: TGTGCCAGTAGTAATCGGGGGGTCACTGAAGCTTTCTTT.

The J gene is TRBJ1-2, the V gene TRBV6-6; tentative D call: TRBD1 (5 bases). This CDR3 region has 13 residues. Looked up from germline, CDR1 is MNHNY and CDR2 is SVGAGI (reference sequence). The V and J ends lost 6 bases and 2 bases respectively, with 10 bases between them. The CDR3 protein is CASSAGRNYGYTF. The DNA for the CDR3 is TGTGCCAGCAGCGCGGGACGGAACTATGGCTACACCTTC.

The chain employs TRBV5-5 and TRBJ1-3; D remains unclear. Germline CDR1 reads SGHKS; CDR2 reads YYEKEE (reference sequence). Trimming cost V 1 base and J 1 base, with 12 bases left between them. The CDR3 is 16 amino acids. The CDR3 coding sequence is TGTGCCAGCAGCTTGCGAGCGGCCTCATCTGGAAACACCATATATTTT. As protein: CASSLRAASSGNTIYF.

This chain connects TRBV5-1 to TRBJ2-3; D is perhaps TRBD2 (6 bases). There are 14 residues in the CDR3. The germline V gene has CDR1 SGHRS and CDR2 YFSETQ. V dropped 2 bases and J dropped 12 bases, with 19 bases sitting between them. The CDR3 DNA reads TGCGCCAGCAGCTTAGCCTCCGGGACTCCGCCTCAGTATTTT. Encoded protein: CASSLASGTPPQYF.

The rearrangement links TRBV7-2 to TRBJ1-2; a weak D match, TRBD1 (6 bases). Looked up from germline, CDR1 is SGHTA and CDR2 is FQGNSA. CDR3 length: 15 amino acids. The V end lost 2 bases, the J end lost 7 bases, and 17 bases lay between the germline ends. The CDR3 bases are TGTGCCAGCAGCTTATCCACGGGGGGGCAGGGTGGCTACACCTTC. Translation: CASSLSTGGQGGYTF.

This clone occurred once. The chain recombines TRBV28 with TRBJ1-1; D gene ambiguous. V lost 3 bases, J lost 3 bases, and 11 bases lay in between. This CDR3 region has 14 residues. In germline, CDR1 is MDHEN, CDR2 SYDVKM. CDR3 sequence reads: CASSFLSGDTEAFF. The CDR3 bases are TGTGCCAGCAGTTTTCTCAGCGGAGACACTGAAGCTTTCTTT.

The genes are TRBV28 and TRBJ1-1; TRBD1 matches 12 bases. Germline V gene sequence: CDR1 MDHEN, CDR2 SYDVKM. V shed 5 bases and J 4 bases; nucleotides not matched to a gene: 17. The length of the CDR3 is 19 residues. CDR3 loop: CASSPIPGTGGRGGTEAFF. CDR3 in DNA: TGTGCCAGCAGTCCGATACCCGGGACAGGGGGCAGGGGGGGCACTGAAGCTTTCTTT.

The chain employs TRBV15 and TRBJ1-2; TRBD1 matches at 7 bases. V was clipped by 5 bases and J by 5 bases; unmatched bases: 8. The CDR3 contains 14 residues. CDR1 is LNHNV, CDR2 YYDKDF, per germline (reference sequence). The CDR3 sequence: CATSVRQGVYGYTF. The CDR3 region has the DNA TGTGCCACCAGCGTCCGACAGGGAGTGTATGGCTACACCTTC.

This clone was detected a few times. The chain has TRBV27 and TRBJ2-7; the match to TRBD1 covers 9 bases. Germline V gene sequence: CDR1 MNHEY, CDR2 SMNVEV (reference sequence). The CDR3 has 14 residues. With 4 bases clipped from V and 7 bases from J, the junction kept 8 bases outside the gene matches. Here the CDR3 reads CASSSGTGPWEQYF. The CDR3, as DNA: TGTGCCAGCAGTTCCGGGACAGGGCCGTGGGAGCAGTACTTC.

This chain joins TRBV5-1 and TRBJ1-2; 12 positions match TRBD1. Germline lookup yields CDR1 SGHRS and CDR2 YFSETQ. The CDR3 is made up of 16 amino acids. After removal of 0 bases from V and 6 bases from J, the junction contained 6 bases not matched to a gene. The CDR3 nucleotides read TGCGCCAGCAGCTTGGCCGCCGGGACAGGGGGCGATGGCTACACCTTC. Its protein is CASSLAAGTGGDGYTF.

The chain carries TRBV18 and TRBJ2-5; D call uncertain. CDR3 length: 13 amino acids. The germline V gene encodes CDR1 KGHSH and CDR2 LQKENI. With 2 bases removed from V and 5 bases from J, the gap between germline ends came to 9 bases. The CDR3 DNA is TGTGCCAGCTCACCAGGGCAGTATGAGACCCAGTACTTC. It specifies CASSPGQYETQYF.

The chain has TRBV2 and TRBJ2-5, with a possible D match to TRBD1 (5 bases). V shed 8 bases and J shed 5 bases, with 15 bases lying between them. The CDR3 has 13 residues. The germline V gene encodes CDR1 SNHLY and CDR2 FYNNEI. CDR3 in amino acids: CASHLGARETQYF. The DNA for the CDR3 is TGTGCCAGCCACCTAGGGGCCCGGGAGACCCAGTACTTC.

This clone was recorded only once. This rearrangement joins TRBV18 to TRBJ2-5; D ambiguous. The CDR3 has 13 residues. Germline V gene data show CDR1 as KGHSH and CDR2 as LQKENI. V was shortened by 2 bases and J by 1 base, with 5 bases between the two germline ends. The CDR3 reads CASSPNLQETQYF. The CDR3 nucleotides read TGTGCCAGCTCACCAAACCTCCAAGAGACCCAGTACTTC.

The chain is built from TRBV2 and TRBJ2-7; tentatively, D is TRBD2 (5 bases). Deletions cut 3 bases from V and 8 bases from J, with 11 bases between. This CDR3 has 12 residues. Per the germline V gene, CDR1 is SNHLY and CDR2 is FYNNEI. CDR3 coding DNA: TGTGCCAGCAGTGATTCGGGGTCCCAGCAGTACTTC. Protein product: CASSDSGSQQYF.

The CDR3 here is CASSPPGTDTQYF. DNA for the CDR3: TGTGCCAGCTCACCACCCGGCACAGATACGCAGTATTTT. The chain links TRBV18 to TRBJ2-3, with D hard to call. CDR1 and CDR2 from the germline V gene are KGHSH and LQKENI. V gave up 0 bases and J gave up 1 base, with 2 bases separating them. The CDR3 is made up of 13 amino acids.

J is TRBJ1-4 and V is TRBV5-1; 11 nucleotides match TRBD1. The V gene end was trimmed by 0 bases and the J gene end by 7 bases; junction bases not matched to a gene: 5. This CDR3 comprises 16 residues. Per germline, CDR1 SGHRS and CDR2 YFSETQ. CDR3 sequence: CASSLASGQGGEKLFF. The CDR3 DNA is TGCGCCAGCAGCTTGGCCTCGGGACAGGGGGGTGAAAAACTGTTTTTT.

The DNA for the CDR3 is TGTGCCAGCAGACTGGGACAGGACTATGGCTACACCTTC. Translating gives CASRLGQDYGYTF. The chain joins TRBV6-1 to TRBJ1-2; 8 bases agree with TRBD1. The CDR3 is 13 residues long. V lost 6 bases and J lost 3; bases outside the gene matches: 3. CDR1 MNHNS and CDR2 SASEGT come from the germline V gene.

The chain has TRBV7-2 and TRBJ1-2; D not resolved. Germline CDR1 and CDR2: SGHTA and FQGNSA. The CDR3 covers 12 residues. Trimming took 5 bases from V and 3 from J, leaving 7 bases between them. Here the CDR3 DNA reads TGTGCCAGCAGCATCAGTCACTATGGCTACACCTTC. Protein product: CASSISHYGYTF.

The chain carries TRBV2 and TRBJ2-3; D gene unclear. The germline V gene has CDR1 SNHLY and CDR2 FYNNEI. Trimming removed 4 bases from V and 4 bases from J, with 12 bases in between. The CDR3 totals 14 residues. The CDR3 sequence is CASSGWTRPDTQYF. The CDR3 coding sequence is TGTGCCAGCAGTGGGTGGACCCGACCAGATACGCAGTATTTT.

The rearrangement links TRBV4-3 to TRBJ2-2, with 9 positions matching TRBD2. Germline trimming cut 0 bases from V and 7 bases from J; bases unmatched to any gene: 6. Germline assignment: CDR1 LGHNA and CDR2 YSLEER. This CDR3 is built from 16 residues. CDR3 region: CASSQEAGTSIGELFF. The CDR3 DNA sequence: TGCGCCAGCAGCCAAGAAGCCGGGACTAGCATCGGGGAGCTGTTTTTT.

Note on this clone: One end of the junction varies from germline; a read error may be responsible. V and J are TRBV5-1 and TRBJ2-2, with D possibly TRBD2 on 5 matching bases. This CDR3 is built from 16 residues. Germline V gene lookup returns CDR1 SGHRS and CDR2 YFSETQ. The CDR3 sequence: CASSLCCGLEGRGAVF. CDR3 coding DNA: TGCGCCAGCAGCTTGTGTTGTGGGTTGGAAGGACGGGGAGCTGTTTTT. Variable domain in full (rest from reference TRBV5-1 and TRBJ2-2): KAGVTQTPRYLIKTRGQQVTLSCSPISGHRSVSWYQQTPGQGLQFLFEYFSETQRNKGNFPGRFSGRQFSNSRSEMNVSTLELGDSALYLCASSLCCGLEGRGAVFGEGSRLTVL.

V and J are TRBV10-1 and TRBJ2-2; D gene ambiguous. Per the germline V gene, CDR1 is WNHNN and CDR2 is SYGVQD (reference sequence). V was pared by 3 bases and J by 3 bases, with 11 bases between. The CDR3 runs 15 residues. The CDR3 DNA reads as TGCGCCAGCAGTGACCCCGTAGGCCACACCGGGGAGCTGTTTTTT. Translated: CASSDPVGHTGELFF.

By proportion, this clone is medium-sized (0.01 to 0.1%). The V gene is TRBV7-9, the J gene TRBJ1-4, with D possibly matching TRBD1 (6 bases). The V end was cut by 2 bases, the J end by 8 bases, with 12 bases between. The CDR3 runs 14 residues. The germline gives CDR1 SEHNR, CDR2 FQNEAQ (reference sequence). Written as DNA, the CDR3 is TGTGCCAGCAGCTTAAATACAGGGAGCGAAAAACTGTTTTTT. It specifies CASSLNTGSEKLFF. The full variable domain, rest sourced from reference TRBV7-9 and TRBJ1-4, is DTGVSQNPRHKITKRGQNVTFRCDPISEHNRLYWYRQTLGQGPEFLTYFQNEAQLEKSRLLSDRFSAERPKGSFSTLEIQRTEQGDSAMYLCASSLNTGSEKLFFGSGTQLSVL.

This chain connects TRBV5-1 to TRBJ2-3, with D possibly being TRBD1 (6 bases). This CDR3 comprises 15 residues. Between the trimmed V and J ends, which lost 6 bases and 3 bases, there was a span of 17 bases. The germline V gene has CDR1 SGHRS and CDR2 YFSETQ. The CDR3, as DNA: TGCGCCAGCACCCCTCGTTACAGGGAGACAGATACGCAGTATTTT. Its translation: CASTPRYRETDTQYF.

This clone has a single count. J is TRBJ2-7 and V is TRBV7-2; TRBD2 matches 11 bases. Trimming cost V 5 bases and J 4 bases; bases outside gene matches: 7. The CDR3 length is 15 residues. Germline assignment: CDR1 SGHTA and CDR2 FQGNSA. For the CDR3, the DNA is TGTGCCAGCAGCCAGACTAGCGGGGAGGTATACGAGCAGTACTTC. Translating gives CASSQTSGEVYEQYF. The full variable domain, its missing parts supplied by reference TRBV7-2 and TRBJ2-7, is GAGVSQSPSNKVTEKGKDVELRCDPISGHTALYWYRQSLGQGLEFLIYFQGNSAPDKSGLPSDRFSAERTGGSVSTLTIQRTQQEDSAVYLCASSQTSGEVYEQYFGPGTRLTVT.

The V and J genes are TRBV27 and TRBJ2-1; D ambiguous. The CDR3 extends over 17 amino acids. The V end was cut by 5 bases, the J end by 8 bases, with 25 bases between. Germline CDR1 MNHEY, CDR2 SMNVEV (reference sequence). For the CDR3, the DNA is TGTGCCAGCAGTCCTCGGACCGTCTTGGCAGGAATATATGAGCAGTTCTTC. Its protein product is CASSPRTVLAGIYEQFF.

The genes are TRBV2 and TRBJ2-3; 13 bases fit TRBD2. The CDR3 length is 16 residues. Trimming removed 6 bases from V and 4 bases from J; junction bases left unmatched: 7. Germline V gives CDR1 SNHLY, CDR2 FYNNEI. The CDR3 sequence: CASSYRLAGGSDTQYF. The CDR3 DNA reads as TGTGCCAGCAGCTATCGACTAGCGGGGGGATCAGATACGCAGTATTTT.